These 27 T cell receptor beta chains were all obtained from the same sample, sequenced in a study of T cells in Graves' hyperthyroidism and ophthalmopathy. RNA transcripts gave rise to amplified TCR beta CDR3 regions. An initial round of RT-PCR targeting the TCR CDR3 relied on the HTBI primer set. TCRdb redid the calling of the multiplex PCR reads with MiXCR, one entry per CDR3 protein. Of roughly 500,000 distinct CDR3 sequences in the sample, 40% to 50% were seen once. Source material: peripheral blood or thyroid tissue (not recorded which). The receptors here all came from an adult woman with Graves' disease, either hyperthyroidism or ophthalmopathy (not recorded which).

The chain couples TRBV7-2 to TRBJ2-1; D possibly corresponds to TRBD2 (6 bases). Trimming removed 3 bases at V and 5 bases at J, with 14 bases between. CDR1 and CDR2 from the germline V gene are SGHTA and FQGNSA. The CDR3 has 15 amino acids. The DNA of the CDR3 is TGTGCCAGCAGCTTTGAGGCTAGCGCACACAATGAGCAGTTCTTC. Translating gives CASSFEASAHNEQFF.

This clonotype occurred a few times. V is TRBV24-1 and J is TRBJ1-2; a weak D match, TRBD1 (6 bases). This CDR3 contains 13 residues. Germline CDR1 KGHDR, CDR2 SFDVKD. Trimming took off 3 bases at V and 8 bases at J, with 12 bases between the two ends. DNA of the CDR3: TGTGCCACCAGTGATAGGACAGATCAAGGCTACACCTTC. Protein: CATSDRTDQGYTF.

As for this clonotype: One end of the junction fails to match germline, which may point to a read error. This sequence joins TRBV29-1 and TRBJ2-5; TRBD1 might be the D (5 bases). CDR1 and CDR2 from the germline V gene are SQVTM and ANQGSEA. The CDR3 covers 12 residues. CDR3 sequence reads: CSVGRTQETQCF. Written as DNA, the CDR3 is TGCAGCGTTGGCCGGACACAAGAGACCCAGTGCTTC. Full variable domain (remainder filled in from reference TRBV29-1 and TRBJ2-5): SAVISQKPSRDICQRGTSLTIQCQVDSQVTMMFWYRQQPGQSLTLIATANQGSEATYESGFVIDKFPISRPNLTFSTLTVSNMSPEDSSIYLCSVGRTQETQCFGPGTRLLVL.

This clonotype was recorded many times. The CDR3 DNA follows: TGTGCCAGCAGCTCGAATGGGGTGACCCAGTACTTC. As protein: CASSSNGVTQYF. This sequence joins TRBV7-9 and TRBJ2-5; D remains ambiguous. CDR1 is SEHNR and CDR2 is FQNEAQ in the germline V gene (reference sequence). The V and J ends lost 4 bases and 7 bases respectively, with 10 bases between them. The CDR3 is made up of 12 amino acids.

The genes are TRBV4-1 and TRBJ2-5, with D tentatively TRBD1 or TRBD2 (5 bases each). CDR3 length equals 14 residues. Germline V lookup: CDR1 MGHRA, CDR2 YSYEKL. V was pared by 3 bases and J by 2 bases, with 10 bases between. The CDR3 DNA is TGCGCCAGCAGCCAGATGGGACGGCAAGAGACCCAGTACTTC. Encoded protein: CASSQMGRQETQYF.

The table lists this clonotype with many counts. The chain has TRBV7-2 and TRBJ1-4; 8 bases are a match to TRBD1. V lost 5 bases and J lost 10; bases outside the gene matches: 9. The CDR3 totals 14 residues. The germline gives CDR1 SGHTA, CDR2 FQGNSA. The CDR3 loop is CASSPELTGGKLFF. In DNA, the CDR3 is TGTGCCAGCAGCCCGGAACTAACAGGGGGAAAACTGTTTTTT. Complete variable domain (other parts from reference TRBV7-2 and TRBJ1-4): GAGVSQSPSNKVTEKGKDVELRCDPISGHTALYWYRQSLGQGLEFLIYFQGNSAPDKSGLPSDRFSAERTGGSVSTLTIQRTQQEDSAVYLCASSPELTGGKLFFGSGTQLSVL.

The chain is built from TRBV28 and TRBJ1-5, with no clear D. Looked up from germline, CDR1 is MDHEN and CDR2 is SYDVKM. The length of the CDR3 is 17 residues. The germline V and J ends were trimmed by 3 bases and 0 bases, with 15 bases remaining between them. Here the CDR3 reads CASSFEMGFYSNQPQHF. The CDR3 DNA reads TGTGCCAGCAGTTTCGAGATGGGGTTCTATAGCAATCAGCCCCAGCATTTT.

This clonotype came up a few times. The rearrangement uses TRBV20-1 and TRBJ2-1; the match to TRBD2 covers 9 bases. Germline V lookup: CDR1 DFQATT, CDR2 SNEGSKA (reference sequence). The J segment lost 10 bases and the V segment lost 6 bases, leaving 10 bases of the junction unmatched. CDR3 size: 13 residues. The CDR3 region has the DNA TGCAGTGCGGCGGGGACTAGCCCCAGGGAGCAGTTCTTC. Its protein product is CSAAGTSPREQFF.

This clonotype came up many times. As DNA, the CDR3 is TGTGCCAGCAGCGGCTGGGCGATTTTAAACACTGAAGCTTTCTTT. Protein: CASSGWAILNTEAFF. The chain carries TRBV7-9 and TRBJ1-1; no reliable D call. Germline loops: CDR1 SEHNR, CDR2 FQNEAQ (reference sequence). V was shortened by 5 bases and J by 2 bases, with 15 bases between the two germline ends. The CDR3 contains 15 residues.

The CDR3 DNA follows: TGCAGCGTTCCTGACAGAACCCGAAACACTTCCGGGGACGATGGCTACACCTTC. Translation gives CSVPDRTRNTSGDDGYTF. The rearrangement joins TRBV29-1 to TRBJ1-2, with D perhaps matching TRBD1 (5 bases). V dropped 5 bases and J dropped 6 bases, with 31 bases sitting between them. This CDR3 is built from 18 residues. The germline V gene has CDR1 SQVTM and CDR2 ANQGSEA. Full variable domain (remainder filled in from reference TRBV29-1 and TRBJ1-2): SAVISQKPSRDICQRGTSLTIQCQVDSQVTMMFWYRQQPGQSLTLIATANQGSEATYESGFVIDKFPISRPNLTFSTLTVSNMSPEDSSIYLCSVPDRTRNTSGDDGYTFGSGTRLTVV.

In this sample, this clonotype turned up many times. This chain uses TRBV29-1 with TRBJ2-5; the D is unclear. The CDR3 consists of 13 residues. Looked up from germline, CDR1 is SQVTM and CDR2 is ANQGSEA. Trimming took 7 bases from V and 5 from J, leaving 17 bases between them. This CDR3 reads CSASISRRETQYF. The CDR3 bases are TGCAGCGCTTCTATCTCCCGTAGGGAGACCCAGTACTTC.

A single count supports this clonotype. The genes are TRBV7-2 and TRBJ1-5, with unresolved D. In germline, CDR1 is SGHTA, CDR2 FQGNSA. This CDR3 has 11 residues. The V end was cut by 2 bases, the J end by 11 bases, with 7 bases between. The chain's CDR3 is CASSLWNAQHF. CDR3 sequence (DNA): TGTGCCAGCAGCTTATGGAATGCCCAGCATTTT.

The chain recombines TRBV25-1 with TRBJ2-7; perhaps D is TRBD1 or TRBD2 (5 bases each). CDR1 and CDR2 from the germline V gene are MGHDK and SYGVNS. V was shortened by 1 base and J by 3 bases, with 16 bases between the two germline ends. The CDR3 has 16 residues. The CDR3 here is CASSEFGGKGNYEQYF. CDR3 nucleotide sequence: TGTGCCAGCAGTGAATTTGGGGGAAAAGGGAACTACGAGCAGTACTTC.

This clonotype was counted at least ten times. The rearrangement joins TRBV2 to TRBJ2-7; TRBD1 matches at 7 bases. Germline CDR1 reads SNHLY; CDR2 reads FYNNEI. The ends lost 6 bases at V and 2 bases at J; junction bases unmatched: 7. This CDR3 comprises 14 residues. CDR3 DNA sequence: TGTGCCAGCAGGGTTAACAGGGGACCCTACGAGCAGTACTTC. Its protein is CASRVNRGPYEQYF.

The genes are TRBV14 and TRBJ2-5, with unresolved D. Between the trimmed V and J ends, which lost 0 bases and 1 base, there was a span of 15 bases. In germline, CDR1 is SGHDN, CDR2 FVKESK. The length of the CDR3 is 17 residues. CDR3 residues: CASSQDSGWMSQETQYF. For the CDR3, the DNA is TGTGCCAGCAGCCAAGATAGTGGATGGATGTCCCAAGAGACCCAGTACTTC.

A remark on this clonotype: As the CDR3 is not closed by the conserved phenylalanine or tryptophan, this likely results from a read error. The DNA is left out, because the CDR3 cannot be placed on it with certainty; the CDR3 is given as TCRdb lists it. The V and J genes are TRBV7-9 and TRBJ2-7; the DNA was not used to check the table's D call, TRBD2. Germline V gives CDR1 SEHNR, CDR2 FQNEAQ (reference sequence). The CDR3 is made up of 10 amino acids, end residues included. CDR3 sequence: CASSQRGLAG.

The chain uses TRBV9 and TRBJ2-7, with D maybe TRBD2 (5 bases). The CDR3 is made up of 14 amino acids. Germline CDR1 SGDLS, CDR2 YYNGEE. The V end lost 3 bases, the J end lost 4 bases, and 14 bases lay between the germline ends. The CDR3 reads CASSGNWTLYEQYF. The CDR3 coding sequence is TGTGCCAGCAGCGGGAACTGGACTTTATACGAGCAGTACTTC.

The chain recombines TRBV12-3 or TRBV12-4 with TRBJ1-6; D unclear. Trimming shortened V by 5 bases and J by 3 bases, and 8 bases separated the two germline ends. This CDR3 is built from 14 residues. The CDR3 loop is CASSPGGYNSPLHF. Here the CDR3 DNA reads TGTGCCAGCAGTCCGGGAGGCTATAATTCACCCCTCCACTTT.

The chain joins TRBV10-2 to TRBJ1-3; D may be TRBD1 (6 bases). Trimming took off 4 bases at V and 4 bases at J, with 11 bases between the two ends. CDR1 and CDR2 (germline): WSHSY, SAAADI. This CDR3 region has 14 residues. For the CDR3, the DNA is TGCGCCAGCAGTGGTGAAAGGGGGGGAAACACCATATATTTT. It translates to CASSGERGGNTIYF.

The chain uses TRBV2 and TRBJ1-1; the D gene is possibly TRBD1 (6 bases). This CDR3 contains 13 residues. V was trimmed by 2 bases and J by 8 bases, leaving 12 bases between them. Germline CDR1 reads SNHLY; CDR2 reads FYNNEI. For the CDR3, the DNA is TGTGCCAGCAGTGAATCAAGGGGGACGGAAGCTTTCTTT. This gives the protein CASSESRGTEAFF.

This chain connects TRBV6-5 to TRBJ2-7; D is perhaps TRBD1 (6 bases). In germline, CDR1 is MNHEY, CDR2 SVGAGI. With 7 bases removed from V and 2 bases from J, the gap between germline ends came to 15 bases. The CDR3 runs to 14 residues. This chain's CDR3 is CASMRIQGPYEQYF. The CDR3 DNA sequence: TGTGCCAGCATGCGGATCCAGGGGCCCTACGAGCAGTACTTC.

The gene calls are TRBV12-3 or TRBV12-4 and TRBJ1-4; D unresolved. The CDR3 has 13 amino acids. The germline V and J ends were trimmed by 3 bases and 6 bases, with 8 bases remaining between them. CDR3 in amino acids: CASSFRRDEKLFF. CDR3 nucleotide sequence: TGTGCCAGCAGTTTTAGGAGGGATGAAAAACTGTTTTTT.

The rearrangement uses TRBV9 and TRBJ1-2, with 9 bases fitting TRBD1. J gave up 7 bases and V 0 bases, and 4 bases lay outside the gene matches. The CDR3 sequence is 14 residues long. The germline CDR1 and CDR2 sequences are SGDLS and YYNGEE. Here the CDR3 reads CASSVGGQGLGYTF. The CDR3 nucleotides are TGTGCCAGCAGCGTAGGGGGACAGGGCCTTGGCTACACCTTC.

The V and J genes are TRBV5-6 and TRBJ1-1; no clear D gene. Per germline, CDR1 SGHDT and CDR2 YYEEEE. The CDR3 is 13 residues long. V dropped 0 bases and J dropped 9 bases, with 12 bases sitting between them. CDR3 region: CASSLAGISKAFF. The CDR3 DNA reads TGTGCCAGCAGCTTGGCTGGGATCTCTAAAGCTTTCTTT.

This clonotype is a singleton in its sample. This rearrangement joins TRBV10-3 to TRBJ2-2, with 10 bases that match TRBD1. The V gene's germline CDR1 is ENHRY and CDR2 SYGVKD. CDR3 length: 20 amino acids. Trimming cost V 3 bases and J 0 bases; bases outside gene matches: 13. This chain's CDR3 is CAISDPPGTGVVANTGELFF. The CDR3 DNA reads as TGTGCCATCAGTGACCCGCCGGGGACAGGGGTTGTGGCGAACACCGGGGAGCTGTTTTTT.

This clonotype was seen only once. The chain uses TRBV27 and TRBJ2-5, with D unresolved. From germline, CDR1 is MNHEY and CDR2 SMNVEV (reference sequence). Trimming took 7 bases from V and 13 from J, leaving 7 bases between them. The CDR3 is made up of 8 amino acids. The DNA for the CDR3 is TGTGCCAGCACGGGTCCGTACTTC. This gives the protein CASTGPYF.

At least ten counts were recorded for this clonotype. CDR3 nucleotides: TGTGCCAGCAGCGTACTCGGCGGGAGCACAGATACGCAGTATTTT. It specifies CASSVLGGSTDTQYF. The gene calls are TRBV9 and TRBJ2-3, with a possible D match to TRBD2 (5 bases). The germline gives CDR1 SGDLS, CDR2 YYNGEE. The CDR3 loop spans 15 amino acids. V dropped 1 base and J dropped 0 bases, with 9 bases sitting between them.